The 20 T cell receptor beta chains below all came from one sample that was sequenced in a study of T cell clonotyping in hematopoietic cell transplantation. The table came from immunoSEQ multiplex PCR; TCRdb's copy has only in-frame clones and leaves some out. Found here are 13,000 to 15,000 clones, approximately 95% of them singletons; the top ten hold 4% to 5.5%. This sample comprised PBMCs, obtained 30 days after allogeneic stem cell transplant. The receptors were gathered from a male patient over 55 who had an allogeneic stem cell transplant from an unrelated donor, so the T cells may come from the graft donor. Some clones in this sample may be carry-over from other donors' samples.

In regard to this clone: Other DNA sequences within the sample encode an identical CDR3. The chain combines TRBV4-1 with TRBJ1-1; D unresolved. The V gene's germline CDR1 is MGHRA and CDR2 YSYEKL. The CDR3 has 12 amino acids. The V end was cut by 6 bases, the J end by 1 base, with 6 bases between. The CDR3 bases are TGCGCCAGCAGGTTGGGGAACACTGAAGCTTTCTTT. It specifies CASRLGNTEAFF.

The V gene is TRBV6-5, the J gene TRBJ2-7; 11 bases agree with TRBD2. CDR3 size: 15 residues. Germline V gene sequence: CDR1 MNHEY, CDR2 SVGAGI. V lost 6 bases, J lost 3 bases, and 7 bases stayed unmatched. CDR3 region: CASRRGLAGHYEQYF. The DNA of the CDR3 is TGTGCCAGCAGGAGAGGACTAGCGGGCCACTACGAGCAGTACTTC.

The genes are TRBV6-5 and TRBJ1-4; 8 bases agree with TRBD1. CDR3 length: 15 residues. Looked up from germline, CDR1 is MNHEY and CDR2 is SVGAGI. Germline trimming cut 2 bases from V and 4 bases from J; bases unmatched to any gene: 3. The CDR3 nucleotides are TGTGCCAGCAGTTACAAGGACAGGGTTAATGAAAAACTGTTTTTT. It is translated as CASSYKDRVNEKLFF.

The chain couples TRBV6-1 to TRBJ2-3, with 9 bases lining up with TRBD2. After removal of 6 bases from V and 0 bases from J, the junction contained 4 bases not matched to a gene. CDR3 length equals 15 residues. Per germline, CDR1 MNHNS and CDR2 SASEGT. In DNA form, the CDR3 reads TGTGCCAGCAGCCGCGGGGGGGGGAGCACAGATACGCAGTATTTT. Translation gives CASSRGGGSTDTQYF.

The rearrangement links TRBV29-1 to TRBJ2-7, with 10 bases that match TRBD1. V shed 1 base, J shed 9 bases, and the junction held 9 bases outside the gene matches. There are 14 residues in the CDR3. Germline loops: CDR1 SQVTM, CDR2 ANQGSEA. DNA of the CDR3: TGCAGCGTTGAAGGGGGGACAGGGGCCCCCACGCAGTACTTC. Amino acid sequence: CSVEGGTGAPTQYF.

The chain has TRBV19 and TRBJ1-2; D unclear. CDR1 is LNHDA and CDR2 is SQIVND in the germline V gene (reference sequence). The ends were cut back, 7 bases at V and 8 bases at J, with 14 bases in the middle. The CDR3 runs to 12 residues. The CDR3 DNA reads as TGTGCCAGTACCGACGAGGGTTGGGGCTACACCTTC. Its protein product is CASTDEGWGYTF.

This sequence joins TRBV9 and TRBJ2-2, with D hard to call. V lost 0 bases to trimming and J lost 2 bases, with 5 bases between them. CDR1 is SGDLS, CDR2 YYNGEE, per germline. The CDR3 spans 14 residues. The CDR3 nucleotides read TGTGCCAGCAGCGTAGGGCAAAACACCGGGGAGCTGTTTTTT. Protein: CASSVGQNTGELFF.

The chain's CDR3 is CAWSGGTSGTSYYNEQFF. In DNA, the CDR3 is TGTGCCTGGAGTGGGGGGACTAGCGGGACCAGTTACTACAATGAGCAGTTCTTC. The chain couples TRBV30 to TRBJ2-1; the match to TRBD2 covers 13 bases. Per germline, CDR1 GTSNPN and CDR2 SVGIG (reference sequence). V dropped 1 base and J dropped 3; count of bases not matched to a gene: 9. The CDR3 totals 18 residues.

The chain carries TRBV4-1 and TRBJ1-4; the match to TRBD1 covers 10 bases. Germline V gene sequence: CDR1 MGHRA, CDR2 YSYEKL. J was trimmed by 8 bases and V by 2 bases; bases with no gene match: 8. This CDR3 is 16 amino acids long. CDR3 residues: CASSQFDGTGDEKLFF. The CDR3 DNA sequence: TGCGCCAGCAGCCAATTCGACGGGACAGGGGACGAAAAACTGTTTTTT.

The CDR3 is CASRPTRTNEKLFF. In nucleotides, the CDR3 is TGTGCCAGCAGACCCACAAGAACTAATGAAAAACTGTTTTTT. The chain carries TRBV6-5 and TRBJ1-4; D remains ambiguous. V lost 6 bases and J lost 1, with 9 bases in between. Germline CDR1 reads MNHEY; CDR2 reads SVGAGI. The CDR3 is made up of 14 amino acids.

Here the CDR3 DNA reads TGTGCCAGCAGCTTACAGGGGAAGGGTAATTCACCCCTCCACTTT. Translating it yields CASSLQGKGNSPLHF. J is TRBJ1-6 and V is TRBV5-8, with TRBD1 identical over 7 bases. The V gene end was trimmed by 2 bases and the J gene end by 6 bases; junction bases not matched to a gene: 5. This CDR3 comprises 15 residues. Germline CDR1 and CDR2: SGHTS and YDEGEE.

This chain uses TRBV6-1 with TRBJ2-1; D is unresolved. Trimming stripped 1 base from V and 1 base from J, with 8 bases between. In germline, CDR1 is MNHNS, CDR2 SASEGT. This CDR3 is 15 amino acids long. For the CDR3, the DNA is TGTGCCAGCAGTGAAGGGGTGAAGTCCTACAATGAGCAGTTCTTC. Amino acid sequence: CASSEGVKSYNEQFF.

The gene calls are TRBV5-1 and TRBJ2-7, with D possibly being TRBD1 (6 bases). The CDR3 extends over 13 amino acids. The germline V gene encodes CDR1 SGHRS and CDR2 YFSETQ. Trimming removed 3 bases at V and 1 base at J, with 8 bases between. This chain's CDR3 is CASSWDKSYEQYF. CDR3 sequence (DNA): TGCGCCAGCAGCTGGGACAAGTCCTACGAGCAGTACTTC. The full variable domain, with the rest looked up from reference TRBV5-1 and TRBJ2-7, is KAGVTQTPRYLIKTRGQQVTLSCSPISGHRSVSWYQQTPGQGLQFLFEYFSETQRNKGNFPGRFSGRQFSNSRSEMNVSTLELGDSALYLCASSWDKSYEQYFGPGTRLTVT.

The chain uses TRBV29-1 and TRBJ2-2, with 8 nucleotides matching TRBD1. CDR1 is SQVTM and CDR2 is ANQGSEA in the germline V gene. The V gene end was trimmed by 3 bases and the J gene end by 0 bases; junction bases not matched to a gene: 6. The CDR3 totals 16 residues. CDR3 nucleotides: TGCAGCGTTGATGTTAAGGGACAGGCGAACACCGGGGAGCTGTTTTTT. This translates into CSVDVKGQANTGELFF.

The chain uses TRBV4-2 and TRBJ1-3, with D maybe TRBD1 (5 bases). The CDR3 is made up of 16 amino acids. V gave up 0 bases and J gave up 1 base, with 10 bases separating them. Germline values: CDR1 LGHNA, CDR2 YNFKEQ. The CDR3 DNA follows: TGTGCCAGCAGCCAAGATCTCGGGGGTTCTGGAAACACCATATATTTT. It is translated as CASSQDLGGSGNTIYF.

V is TRBV6-1 and J is TRBJ1-5; D is unresolved. In germline, CDR1 is MNHNS, CDR2 SASEGT. V lost 0 bases and J 5 bases, leaving 11 bases between the germline ends. CDR3 length: 15 residues. The CDR3: CASSEAKGFDQPQHF. CDR3 sequence (DNA): TGTGCCAGCAGTGAAGCCAAAGGGTTCGATCAGCCCCAGCATTTT.

The CDR3 loop is CASSIGGTGVYGYTF. The CDR3 DNA reads TGTGCCAGTAGTATTGGAGGGACAGGGGTTTATGGCTACACCTTC. The chain links TRBV19 to TRBJ1-2; 10 nucleotides align to TRBD1. The ends lost 3 bases at V and 5 bases at J; junction bases unmatched: 6. The CDR3 extends over 15 amino acids. Germline loops: CDR1 LNHDA, CDR2 SQIVND (reference sequence). The full variable domain, with the rest looked up from reference TRBV19 and TRBJ1-2, is DGGITQSPKYLFRKEGQNVTLSCEQNLNHDAMYWYRQDPGQGLRLIYYSQIVNDFQKGDIAEGYSVSREKKESFPLTVTSAQKNPTAFYLCASSIGGTGVYGYTFGSGTRLTVV.

The chain combines TRBV28 with TRBJ1-5; D is unresolved. CDR1 MDHEN and CDR2 SYDVKM come from the germline V gene. CDR3 size: 12 residues. V was cut by 8 bases and J by 5 bases, with 10 bases left in between. The CDR3 reads CASHMGYQPQHF. The CDR3, as DNA: TGTGCCAGCCACATGGGGTATCAGCCCCAGCATTTT. The variable domain in full, with the rest retrieved from reference TRBV28 and TRBJ1-5, is DVKVTQSSRYLVKRTGEKVFLECVQDMDHENMFWYRQDPGLGLRLIYFSYDVKMKEKGDIPEGYSVSREKKERFSLILESASTNQTSMYLCASHMGYQPQHFGDGTRLSIL.

J is TRBJ2-3 and V is TRBV14, with a possible D match to TRBD2 (5 bases). V shed 7 bases and J shed 3 bases, with 14 bases lying between them. Germline CDR1 reads SGHDN; CDR2 reads FVKESK. The CDR3 has 14 amino acids. The CDR3 nucleotides are TGTGCCAGCAAAGGTTCGGTAGCGACAGATACGCAGTATTTT. Translating gives CASKGSVATDTQYF.

The chain combines TRBV7-2 with TRBJ1-6, with D possibly being TRBD1 (5 bases). The CDR3 extends over 15 amino acids. CDR1 SGHTA and CDR2 FQGNSA come from the germline V gene. The V and J ends lost 2 bases and 8 bases respectively, with 13 bases between them. The DNA of the CDR3 is TGTGCCAGCAGCTTAAGGGAGGCCAGGGATTCACCCCTCCACTTT. Its translation is CASSLREARDSPLHF.